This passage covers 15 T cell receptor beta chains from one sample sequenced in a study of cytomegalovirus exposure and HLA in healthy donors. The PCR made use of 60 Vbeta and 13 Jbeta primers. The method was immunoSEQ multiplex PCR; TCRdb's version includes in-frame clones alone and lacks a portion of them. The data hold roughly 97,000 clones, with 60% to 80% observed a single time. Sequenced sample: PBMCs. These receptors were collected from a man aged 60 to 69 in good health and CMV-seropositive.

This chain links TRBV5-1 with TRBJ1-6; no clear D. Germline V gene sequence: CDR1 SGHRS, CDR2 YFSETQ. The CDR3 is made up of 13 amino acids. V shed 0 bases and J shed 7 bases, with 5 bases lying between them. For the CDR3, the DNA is TGCGCCAGCAGCTTGGGTTTAAATTCACCCCTCCACTTT. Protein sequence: CASSLGLNSPLHF.

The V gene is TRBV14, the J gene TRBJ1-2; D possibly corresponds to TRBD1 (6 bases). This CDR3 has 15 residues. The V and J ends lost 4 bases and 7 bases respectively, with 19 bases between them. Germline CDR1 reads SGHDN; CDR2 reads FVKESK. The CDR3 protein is CASSLTGGAVGGYTF. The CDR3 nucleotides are TGTGCCAGCAGCCTCACCGGGGGGGCTGTTGGTGGCTACACCTTC.

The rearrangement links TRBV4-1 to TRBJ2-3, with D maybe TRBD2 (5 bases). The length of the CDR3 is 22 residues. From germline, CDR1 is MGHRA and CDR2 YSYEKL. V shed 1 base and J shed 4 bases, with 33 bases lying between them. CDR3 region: CASSQGGSWDPRLFSLADTQYF. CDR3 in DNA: TGCGCCAGCAGCCAAGGAGGGTCTTGGGATCCCAGGTTGTTCTCCTTGGCAGATACGCAGTATTTT.

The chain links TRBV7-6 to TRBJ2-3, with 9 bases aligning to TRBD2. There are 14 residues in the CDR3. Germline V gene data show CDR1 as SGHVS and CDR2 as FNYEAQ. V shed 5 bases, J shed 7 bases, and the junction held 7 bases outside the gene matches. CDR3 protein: CASSPTTSGYTQYF. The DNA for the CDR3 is TGTGCCAGCAGCCCGACGACTAGCGGTTATACGCAGTATTTT.

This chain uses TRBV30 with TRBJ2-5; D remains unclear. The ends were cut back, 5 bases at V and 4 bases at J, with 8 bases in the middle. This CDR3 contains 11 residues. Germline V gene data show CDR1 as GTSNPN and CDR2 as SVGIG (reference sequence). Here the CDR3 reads CAWRASETQYF. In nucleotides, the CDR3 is TGTGCCTGGCGAGCTTCAGAGACCCAGTACTTC.

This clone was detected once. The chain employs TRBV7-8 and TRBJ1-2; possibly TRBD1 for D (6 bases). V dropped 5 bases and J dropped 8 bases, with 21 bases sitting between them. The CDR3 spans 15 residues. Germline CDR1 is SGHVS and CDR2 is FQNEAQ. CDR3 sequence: CASSRHVVAGEGYTF. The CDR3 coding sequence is TGTGCCAGCAGCCGACATGTAGTTGCAGGGGAAGGCTACACCTTC.

As DNA, the CDR3 is TGTGCCAGCAGCCAAGGACACTCTGGAAACACCATATATTTT. Encoded protein: CASSQGHSGNTIYF. V gene TRBV4-2 combines with J gene TRBJ1-3, with unresolved D. CDR1 and CDR2 (germline): LGHNA, YNFKEQ. CDR3 length equals 14 residues. V lost 1 base and J lost 0, with 4 bases in between.

CDR3 DNA sequence: TGCAGCGTCGGGGGGGATGGCTACACCTTC. Its translation: CSVGGDGYTF. V gene TRBV29-1 combines with J gene TRBJ1-2, with D maybe TRBD1 (5 bases). V was pared by 6 bases and J by 6 bases, with 8 bases between. The germline V gene encodes CDR1 SQVTM and CDR2 ANQGSEA. The CDR3 has 10 residues.

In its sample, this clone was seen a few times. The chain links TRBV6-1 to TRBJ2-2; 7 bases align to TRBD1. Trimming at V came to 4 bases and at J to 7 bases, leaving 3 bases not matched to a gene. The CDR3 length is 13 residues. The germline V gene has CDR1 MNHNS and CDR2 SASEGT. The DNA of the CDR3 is TGTGCCAGCAGTGTCCAGGGGGACGGGGAGCTGTTTTTT. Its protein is CASSVQGDGELFF.

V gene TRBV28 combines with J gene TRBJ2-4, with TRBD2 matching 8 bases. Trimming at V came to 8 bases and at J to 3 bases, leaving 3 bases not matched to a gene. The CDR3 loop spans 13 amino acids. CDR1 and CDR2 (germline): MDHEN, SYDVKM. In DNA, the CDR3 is TGTGCCAGCCAGGGACTAGACAAAAACATTCAGTACTTC. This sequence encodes CASQGLDKNIQYF. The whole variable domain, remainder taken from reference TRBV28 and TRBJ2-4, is DVKVTQSSRYLVKRTGEKVFLECVQDMDHENMFWYRQDPGLGLRLIYFSYDVKMKEKGDIPEGYSVSREKKERFSLILESASTNQTSMYLCASQGLDKNIQYFGAGTRLSVL.

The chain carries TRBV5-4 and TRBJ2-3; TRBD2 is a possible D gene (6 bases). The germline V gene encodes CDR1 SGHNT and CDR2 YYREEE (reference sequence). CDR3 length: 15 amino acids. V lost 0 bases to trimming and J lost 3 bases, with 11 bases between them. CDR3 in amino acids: CASSLEGGRTDTQYF. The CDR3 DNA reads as TGTGCCAGCAGCTTGGAAGGAGGGAGGACAGATACGCAGTATTTT.

This chain's CDR3 is CASSRTTSGQPYNSPLHF. CDR3 nucleotides: TGTGCCAGCAGTCGTACCACCTCGGGACAGCCATATAATTCACCCCTCCACTTT. This chain connects TRBV27 to TRBJ1-6, with 7 positions matching TRBD1. Per the germline V gene, CDR1 is MNHEY and CDR2 is SMNVEV (reference sequence). The length of the CDR3 is 18 residues. Unmatched junction bases numbered 14, after V lost 5 bases and J lost 4 bases.

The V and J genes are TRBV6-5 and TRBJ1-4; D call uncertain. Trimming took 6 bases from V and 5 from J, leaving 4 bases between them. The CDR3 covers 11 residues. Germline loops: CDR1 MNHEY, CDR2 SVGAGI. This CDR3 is CASSSNEKLFF. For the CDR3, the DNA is TGTGCCAGCAGCTCGAATGAAAAACTGTTTTTT.

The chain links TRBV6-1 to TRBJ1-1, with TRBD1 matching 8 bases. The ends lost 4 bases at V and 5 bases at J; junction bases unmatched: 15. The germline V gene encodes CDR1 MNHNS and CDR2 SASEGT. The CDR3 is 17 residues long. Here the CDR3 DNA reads TGTGCCAGCAGTGTCCCGACAGGGGCTGGGGGGACAACTGAAGCTTTCTTT. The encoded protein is CASSVPTGAGGTTEAFF.

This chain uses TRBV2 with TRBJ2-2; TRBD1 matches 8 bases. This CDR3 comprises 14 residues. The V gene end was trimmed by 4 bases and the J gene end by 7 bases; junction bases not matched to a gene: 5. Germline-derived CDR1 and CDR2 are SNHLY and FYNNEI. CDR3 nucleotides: TGTGCCAGCAGTGTTGGACAGGGCGTCGGGGAGCTGTTTTTT. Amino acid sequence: CASSVGQGVGELFF.